The next 13 T cell receptor beta chains were all read from a single sample in a study of cytomegalovirus exposure and HLA in healthy donors. PCR used 60 Vbeta primers and 13 Jbeta primers. Libraries were prepared by immunoSEQ multiplex PCR; TCRdb keeps only in-frame clonotypes and omits some of them. This sample has over 140,000 clones, with more than 70% found just once. Sequenced sample: PBMCs. These TCRs come from a man in his forties or fifties in good health and CMV-seronegative.

CDR3 coding DNA: TGTGCCAGCGACGGGGGGGGTGGCTACACCTTC. Amino acid sequence: CASDGGGGYTF. V is TRBV2 and J is TRBJ1-2; the D gene is possibly TRBD1 (5 bases). CDR3 length: 11 residues. Germline V lookup: CDR1 SNHLY, CDR2 FYNNEI. The V and J ends lost 8 bases and 7 bases respectively, with 11 bases between them.

CDR3 sequence (DNA): TGCGCCAGCAGCTTAAGAAGACCACTAGCTGGGGCCAACGTCCTGACTTTC. It encodes CASSLRRPLAGANVLTF. The V gene is TRBV5-1, the J gene TRBJ2-6, with D possibly matching TRBD2 (5 bases). Germline assignment: CDR1 SGHRS and CDR2 YFSETQ. V was shortened by 2 bases and J by 2 bases, with 14 bases between the two germline ends. The CDR3 has 17 amino acids.

The chain recombines TRBV7-9 with TRBJ2-1; 14 bases agree with TRBD2. The CDR3 length is 18 residues. Germline CDR1 SEHNR, CDR2 FQNEAQ (reference sequence). V shed 5 bases, J shed 3 bases, and the junction held 9 bases outside the gene matches. CDR3 nucleotide sequence: TGTGCCAGCAGCCCAAAGGGTGGGACTAGCGGGAGCTACAATGAGCAGTTCTTC. Its translation is CASSPKGGTSGSYNEQFF.

This sequence joins TRBV9 and TRBJ1-5; unclear D gene. Germline V gene sequence: CDR1 SGDLS, CDR2 YYNGEE. Trimming shortened V by 3 bases and J by 3 bases, and 13 bases separated the two germline ends. This CDR3 is 15 amino acids long. CDR3: CASSAHSGNNQPQHF. CDR3 DNA: TGTGCCAGCAGCGCGCATTCCGGGAACAATCAGCCCCAGCATTTT. Full variable domain (rest looked up from reference TRBV9 and TRBJ1-5): DSGVTQTPKHLITATGQRVTLRCSPRSGDLSVYWYQQSLDQGLQFLIQYYNGEERAKGNILERFSAQQFPDLHSELNLSSLELGDSALYFCASSAHSGNNQPQHFGDGTRLSIL.

The table lists this clone with a count of one. The gene calls are TRBV19 and TRBJ2-6; D remains ambiguous. Germline lookup yields CDR1 LNHDA and CDR2 SQIVND (reference sequence). This CDR3 has 15 residues. V gave up 8 bases and J gave up 0 bases, with 11 bases separating them. The CDR3 bases are TGTGCCAGTCGCCCTACAGTCTCTGGGGCCAACGTCCTGACTTTC. This gives the protein CASRPTVSGANVLTF. Full variable domain (remainder filled in from reference TRBV19 and TRBJ2-6): DGGITQSPKYLFRKEGQNVTLSCEQNLNHDAMYWYRQDPGQGLRLIYYSQIVNDFQKGDIAEGYSVSREKKESFPLTVTSAQKNPTAFYLCASRPTVSGANVLTFGAGSRLTVL.

This clone has just one count. The chain uses TRBV25-1 and TRBJ1-2, with D hard to call. This CDR3 is built from 15 residues. The germline V and J ends were trimmed by 0 bases and 0 bases, with 8 bases remaining between them. Germline V gene data show CDR1 as MGHDK and CDR2 as SYGVNS. CDR3 in DNA: TGTGCCAGCAGTGAATATGTGAACACTAACTATGGCTACACCTTC. It encodes CASSEYVNTNYGYTF.

The genes are TRBV30 and TRBJ2-7; perhaps TRBD2 as D (6 bases). Germline-derived CDR1 and CDR2 are GTSNPN and SVGIG (reference sequence). Deletions cut 4 bases from V and 3 bases from J, with 19 bases between. The CDR3 runs to 15 residues. The CDR3 reads CAWMYERASRYEQYF. CDR3 bases: TGTGCCTGGATGTACGAGCGGGCTTCCCGCTACGAGCAGTACTTC.

This clone has more than one count but fewer than ten. V gene TRBV29-1 combines with J gene TRBJ1-3; D is uncertain. The length of the CDR3 is 13 residues. From germline, CDR1 is SQVTM and CDR2 ANQGSEA. V gave up 3 bases and J gave up 0 bases, with 6 bases separating them. Written as DNA, the CDR3 is TGCAGCGTTGAGCACAACTCTGGAAACACCATATATTTT. Its protein product is CSVEHNSGNTIYF.

The chain joins TRBV5-4 to TRBJ2-2, with 10 bases that match TRBD2. The CDR3 extends over 16 amino acids. The V gene end was trimmed by 0 bases and the J gene end by 7 bases; junction bases not matched to a gene: 6. CDR1 is SGHNT and CDR2 is YYREEE in the germline V gene (reference sequence). The CDR3 bases are TGTGCCAGCAGCTTGGGGACTAGCGGTGTCGACGGGGAGCTGTTTTTT. Protein product: CASSLGTSGVDGELFF.

The chain recombines TRBV18 with TRBJ2-3; D may be TRBD2 (5 bases). The V end was cut by 6 bases, the J end by 4 bases, with 14 bases between. The CDR3 consists of 14 residues. Germline V gene data show CDR1 as KGHSH and CDR2 as LQKENI. The CDR3 is CASSGQAVADTQYF. CDR3 coding DNA: TGTGCCAGCTCCGGGCAAGCGGTCGCAGATACGCAGTATTTT.

The V gene is TRBV5-6, the J gene TRBJ1-5, with 7 bases matching TRBD1. J was trimmed by 3 bases and V by 6 bases; bases with no gene match: 6. Germline-derived CDR1 and CDR2 are SGHDT and YYEEEE. The CDR3 is 14 amino acids. CDR3 amino acids: CASTRRGDNQPQHF. The CDR3 DNA reads TGTGCCAGCACCCGCAGGGGGGACAATCAGCCCCAGCATTTT. Supplemented by reference TRBV5-6 and TRBJ1-5, the full variable domain reads DAGVTQSPTHLIKTRGQQVTLRCSPKSGHDTVSWYQQALGQGPQFIFQYYEEEERQRGNFPDRFSGHQFPNYSSELNVNALLLGDSALYLCASTRRGDNQPQHFGDGTRLSIL.

The chain has TRBV18 and TRBJ1-5; D is possibly TRBD1 (6 bases). Deletions cut 4 bases from V and 4 bases from J, with 14 bases between. The CDR3 totals 15 residues. In germline, CDR1 is KGHSH, CDR2 LQKENI. This chain's CDR3 is CASSHDRNSNQPQHF. In nucleotides, the CDR3 is TGTGCCAGCTCACACGACAGGAATTCGAATCAGCCCCAGCATTTT.

V is TRBV5-4 and J is TRBJ2-7, with D perhaps TRBD1 (5 bases). V dropped 0 bases and J dropped 3 bases, with 13 bases sitting between them. Germline V gives CDR1 SGHNT, CDR2 YYREEE (reference sequence). This CDR3 comprises 15 residues. CDR3 amino acids: CASSLDRWGFYEQYF. DNA of the CDR3: TGTGCCAGCAGCTTGGACAGGTGGGGATTCTACGAGCAGTACTTC.